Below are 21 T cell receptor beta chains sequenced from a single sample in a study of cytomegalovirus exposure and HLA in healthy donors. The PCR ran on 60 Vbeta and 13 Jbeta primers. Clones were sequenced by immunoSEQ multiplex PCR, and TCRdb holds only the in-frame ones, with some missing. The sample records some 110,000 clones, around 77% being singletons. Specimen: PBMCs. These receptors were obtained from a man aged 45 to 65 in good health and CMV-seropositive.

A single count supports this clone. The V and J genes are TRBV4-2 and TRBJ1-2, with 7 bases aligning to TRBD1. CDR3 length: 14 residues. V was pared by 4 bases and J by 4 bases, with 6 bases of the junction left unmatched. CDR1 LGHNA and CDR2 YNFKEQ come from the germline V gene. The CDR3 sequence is CASSPPTGIYGYTF. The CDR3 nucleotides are TGTGCCAGCAGCCCCCCGACAGGGATCTATGGCTACACCTTC.

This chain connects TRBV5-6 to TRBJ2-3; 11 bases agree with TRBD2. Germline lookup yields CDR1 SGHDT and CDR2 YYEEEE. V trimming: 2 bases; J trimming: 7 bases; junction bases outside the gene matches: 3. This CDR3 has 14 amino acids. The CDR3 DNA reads TGTGCCAGCAGCTTTGGGACTAGCGGTTATACGCAGTATTTT. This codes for CASSFGTSGYTQYF. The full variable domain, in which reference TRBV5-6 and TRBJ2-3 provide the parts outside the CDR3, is DAGVTQSPTHLIKTRGQQVTLRCSPKSGHDTVSWYQQALGQGPQFIFQYYEEEERQRGNFPDRFSGHQFPNYSSELNVNALLLGDSALYLCASSFGTSGYTQYFGPGTRLTVL.

The CDR3 DNA reads as TGTGCCAGCAGTCAGATCAGGCCCCGGGGGGGAGAAAAACTGTTTTTT. Encoded protein: CASSQIRPRGGEKLFF. J is TRBJ1-4 and V is TRBV2; TRBD1 might be the D (5 bases). This CDR3 is 16 amino acids long. The germline V gene has CDR1 SNHLY and CDR2 FYNNEI. With 5 bases removed from V and 8 bases from J, the gap between germline ends came to 21 bases.

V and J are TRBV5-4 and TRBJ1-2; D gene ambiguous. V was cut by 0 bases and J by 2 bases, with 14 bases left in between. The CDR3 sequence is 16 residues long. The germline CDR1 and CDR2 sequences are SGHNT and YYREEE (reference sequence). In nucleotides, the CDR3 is TGTGCCAGCAGCTTGGCCGGAACAGAGAGAAACTATGGCTACACCTTC. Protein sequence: CASSLAGTERNYGYTF.

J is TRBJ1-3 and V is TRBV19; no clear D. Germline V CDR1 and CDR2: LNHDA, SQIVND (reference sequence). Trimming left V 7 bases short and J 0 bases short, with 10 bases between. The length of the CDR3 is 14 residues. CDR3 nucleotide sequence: TGTGCCAGTAAATCGTACAGCTCTGGAAACACCATATATTTT. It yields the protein CASKSYSSGNTIYF.

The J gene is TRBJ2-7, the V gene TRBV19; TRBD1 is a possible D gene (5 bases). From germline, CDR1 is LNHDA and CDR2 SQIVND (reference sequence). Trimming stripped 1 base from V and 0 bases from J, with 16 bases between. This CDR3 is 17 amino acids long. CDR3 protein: CASSIAGFFLVSYEQYF. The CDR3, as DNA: TGTGCCAGTAGTATAGCAGGGTTCTTTCTAGTCTCCTACGAGCAGTACTTC.

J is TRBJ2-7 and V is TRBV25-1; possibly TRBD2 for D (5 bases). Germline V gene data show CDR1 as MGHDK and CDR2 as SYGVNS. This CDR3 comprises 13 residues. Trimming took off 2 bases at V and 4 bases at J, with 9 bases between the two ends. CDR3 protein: CASSEDGLYEQYF. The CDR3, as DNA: TGTGCCAGCAGTGAAGATGGACTGTACGAGCAGTACTTC.

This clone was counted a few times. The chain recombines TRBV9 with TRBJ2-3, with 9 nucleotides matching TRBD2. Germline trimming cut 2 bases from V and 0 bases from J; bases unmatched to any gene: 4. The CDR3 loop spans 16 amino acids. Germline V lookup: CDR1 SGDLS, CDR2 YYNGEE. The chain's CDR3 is CASSVRLAVSTDTQYF. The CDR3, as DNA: TGTGCCAGCAGCGTTAGACTAGCGGTGAGCACAGATACGCAGTATTTT.

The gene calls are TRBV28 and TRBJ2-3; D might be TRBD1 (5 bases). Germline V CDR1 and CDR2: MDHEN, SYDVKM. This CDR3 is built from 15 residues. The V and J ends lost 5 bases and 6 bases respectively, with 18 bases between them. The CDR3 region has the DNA TGTGCCAGCAGTCTAGACCTTGGGGCTCGGGATACGCAGTATTTT. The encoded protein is CASSLDLGARDTQYF.

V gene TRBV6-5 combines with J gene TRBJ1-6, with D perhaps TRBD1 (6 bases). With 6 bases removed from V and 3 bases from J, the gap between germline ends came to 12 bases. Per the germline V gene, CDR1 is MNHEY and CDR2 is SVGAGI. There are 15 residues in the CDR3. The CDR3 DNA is TGTGCCAGCAGCACTGGACAGTACTATAATTCACCCCTCCACTTT. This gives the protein CASSTGQYYNSPLHF.

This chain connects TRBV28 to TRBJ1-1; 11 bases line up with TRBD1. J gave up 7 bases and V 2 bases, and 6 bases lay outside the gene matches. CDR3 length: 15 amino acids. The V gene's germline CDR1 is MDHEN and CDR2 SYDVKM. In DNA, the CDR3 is TGTGCCAGCAGTTTACCGGGACAGGGGGGTGGTGAAGCTTTCTTT. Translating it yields CASSLPGQGGGEAFF.

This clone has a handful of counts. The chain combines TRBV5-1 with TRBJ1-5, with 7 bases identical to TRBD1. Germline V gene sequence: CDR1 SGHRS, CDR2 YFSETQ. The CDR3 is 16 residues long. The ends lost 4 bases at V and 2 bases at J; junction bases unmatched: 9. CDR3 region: CASSPTGSYGNQPQHF. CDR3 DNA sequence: TGCGCCAGCAGCCCGACAGGGTCCTATGGCAATCAGCCCCAGCATTTT.

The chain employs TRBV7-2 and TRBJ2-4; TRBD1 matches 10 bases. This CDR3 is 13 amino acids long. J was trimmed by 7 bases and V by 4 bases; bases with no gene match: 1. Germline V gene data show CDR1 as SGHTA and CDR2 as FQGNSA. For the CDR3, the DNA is TGTGCCAGCAGCTCGGACAGGGGGAACATTCAGTACTTC. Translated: CASSSDRGNIQYF.

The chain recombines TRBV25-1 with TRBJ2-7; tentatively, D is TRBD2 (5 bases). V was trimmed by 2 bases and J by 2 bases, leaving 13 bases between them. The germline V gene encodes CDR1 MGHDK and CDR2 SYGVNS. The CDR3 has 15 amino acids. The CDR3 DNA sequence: TGTGCCAGCAGTGAACTACGGGCCGGGACCTACGAGCAGTACTTC. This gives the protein CASSELRAGTYEQYF.

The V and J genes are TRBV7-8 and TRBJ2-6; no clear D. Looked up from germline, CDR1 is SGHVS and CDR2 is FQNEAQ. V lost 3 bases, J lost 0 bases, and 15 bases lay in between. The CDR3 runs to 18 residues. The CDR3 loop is CASSFLGGSFSGANVLTF. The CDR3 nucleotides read TGTGCCAGCAGCTTCTTAGGCGGCAGCTTCTCTGGGGCCAACGTCCTGACTTTC.

In nucleotides, the CDR3 is TGTGCCAGCAGCCGCGGACAGGGCGGGTATCCCGGGGAGCTGTTTTTT. Translation gives CASSRGQGGYPGELFF. The chain joins TRBV5-4 to TRBJ2-2; 8 bases agree with TRBD1. Germline trimming cut 4 bases from V and 6 bases from J; bases unmatched to any gene: 11. The CDR3 is 16 residues long. Germline V gives CDR1 SGHNT, CDR2 YYREEE (reference sequence).

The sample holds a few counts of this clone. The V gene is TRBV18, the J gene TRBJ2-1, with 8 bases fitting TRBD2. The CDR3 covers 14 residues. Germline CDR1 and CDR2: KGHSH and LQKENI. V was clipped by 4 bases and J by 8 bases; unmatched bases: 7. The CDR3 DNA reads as TGTGCCAGCTCACAGCCAACCGGGGGGGATGAGCAGTTCTTC. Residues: CASSQPTGGDEQFF.

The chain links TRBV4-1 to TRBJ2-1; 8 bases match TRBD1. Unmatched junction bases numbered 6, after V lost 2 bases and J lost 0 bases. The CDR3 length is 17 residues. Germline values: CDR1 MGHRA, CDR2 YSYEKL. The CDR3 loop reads CASSQIHTGGSYNEQFF. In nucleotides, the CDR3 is TGCGCCAGCAGCCAAATACATACAGGGGGCTCCTACAATGAGCAGTTCTTC.

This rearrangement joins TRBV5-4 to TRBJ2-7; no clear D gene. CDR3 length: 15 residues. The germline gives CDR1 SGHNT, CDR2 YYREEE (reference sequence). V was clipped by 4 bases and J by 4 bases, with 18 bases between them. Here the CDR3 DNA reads TGTGCCAGCAGCCCCCCTCCCCCGTTATCTTACGAGCAGTACTTC. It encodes CASSPPPPLSYEQYF. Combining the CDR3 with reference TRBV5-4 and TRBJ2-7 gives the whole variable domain ETGVTQSPTHLIKTRGQQVTLRCSSQSGHNTVSWYQQALGQGPQFIFQYYREEENGRGNFPPRFSGLQFPNYSSELNVNALELDDSALYLCASSPPPPLSYEQYFGPGTRLTVT.

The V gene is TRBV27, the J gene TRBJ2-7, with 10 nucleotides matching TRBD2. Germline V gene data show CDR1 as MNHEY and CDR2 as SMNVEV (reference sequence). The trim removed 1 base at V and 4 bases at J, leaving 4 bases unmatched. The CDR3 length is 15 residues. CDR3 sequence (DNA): TGTGCCAGCAGTTTATATCCTAGCGGGAGTTACGAGCAGTACTTC. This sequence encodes CASSLYPSGSYEQYF.

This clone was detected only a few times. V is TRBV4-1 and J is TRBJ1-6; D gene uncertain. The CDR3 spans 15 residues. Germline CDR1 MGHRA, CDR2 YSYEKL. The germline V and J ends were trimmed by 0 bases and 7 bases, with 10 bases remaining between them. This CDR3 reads CASSQDRGANSPLHF. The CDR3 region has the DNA TGCGCCAGCAGCCAAGATCGGGGAGCGAATTCACCCCTCCACTTT.